Listed here are 6 T cell receptor beta chains from one sample, sequenced in a study of control samples from healthy donors and cancer patients. Measured with immunoSEQ multiplex PCR; TCRdb has only the in-frame clones, and not every one. The sample includes about 120,000 clones, 75% to 95% of them seen just once. Source material: blood. All receptors come from a man aged 35-49 years in good health.

This clone was counted only a few times. The rearrangement uses TRBV28 and TRBJ1-5, with 7 bases that match TRBD1. The CDR3 has 13 residues. V was pared by 5 bases and J by 2 bases, with 0 bases of the junction left unmatched. Germline V gene lookup returns CDR1 MDHEN and CDR2 SYDVKM. CDR3: CASSDRGNQPQHF. The CDR3 DNA is TGTGCCAGCAGTGACAGGGGCAATCAGCCCCAGCATTTT.

The chain combines TRBV28 with TRBJ1-1, with D perhaps TRBD1 (5 bases). This CDR3 has 13 amino acids. The V and J ends lost 6 bases and 11 bases respectively, with 19 bases between them. In germline, CDR1 is MDHEN, CDR2 SYDVKM. This CDR3 is CASSSSWGGNAFF. The CDR3 DNA is TGTGCCAGCAGCTCCAGTTGGGGGGGAAATGCTTTCTTT.

The chain is built from TRBV5-5 and TRBJ2-1; 10 bases match TRBD1. CDR1 is SGHKS, CDR2 YYEKEE, per germline (reference sequence). The trim removed 0 bases at V and 4 bases at J, leaving 1 base unmatched. This CDR3 comprises 15 residues. The CDR3 sequence: CASSLAGQGYNEQFF. The DNA of the CDR3 is TGTGCCAGCAGCTTGGCGGGACAGGGGTACAATGAGCAGTTCTTC.

This clone was seen once. This rearrangement joins TRBV5-5 to TRBJ2-7; 10 bases agree with TRBD2. Germline lookup yields CDR1 SGHKS and CDR2 YYEKEE (reference sequence). This CDR3 comprises 15 residues. J gave up 2 bases and V 0 bases, and 2 bases lay outside the gene matches. The CDR3 DNA follows: TGTGCCAGCAGCTTGGTAGCGGGGGGACCCTACGAGCAGTACTTC. Translation: CASSLVAGGPYEQYF.

The chain employs TRBV6-6 and TRBJ2-1; 10 bases agree with TRBD2. Germline CDR1 is MNHNY and CDR2 is SVGAGI (reference sequence). The CDR3 has 12 residues. The V segment lost 6 bases and the J segment 7 bases; nucleotides outside the gene matches: 0. DNA of the CDR3: TGTGCCAGCAGAGCGGGGGGGAATGAGCAGTTCTTC. It yields the protein CASRAGGNEQFF.

The chain uses TRBV5-1 and TRBJ2-7; 11 nucleotides line up with TRBD1. CDR1 and CDR2 (germline): SGHRS, YFSETQ. CDR3 size: 15 residues. V gave up 3 bases and J gave up 0 bases; unmatched junction bases: 2. As DNA, the CDR3 is TGCGCCAGCAGCTGGGGACAGGGGGTCTCCTACGAGCAGTACTTC. Its protein product is CASSWGQGVSYEQYF. Full variable domain (outside the CDR3, taken from reference TRBV5-1 and TRBJ2-7): KAGVTQTPRYLIKTRGQQVTLSCSPISGHRSVSWYQQTPGQGLQFLFEYFSETQRNKGNFPGRFSGRQFSNSRSEMNVSTLELGDSALYLCASSWGQGVSYEQYFGPGTRLTVT.